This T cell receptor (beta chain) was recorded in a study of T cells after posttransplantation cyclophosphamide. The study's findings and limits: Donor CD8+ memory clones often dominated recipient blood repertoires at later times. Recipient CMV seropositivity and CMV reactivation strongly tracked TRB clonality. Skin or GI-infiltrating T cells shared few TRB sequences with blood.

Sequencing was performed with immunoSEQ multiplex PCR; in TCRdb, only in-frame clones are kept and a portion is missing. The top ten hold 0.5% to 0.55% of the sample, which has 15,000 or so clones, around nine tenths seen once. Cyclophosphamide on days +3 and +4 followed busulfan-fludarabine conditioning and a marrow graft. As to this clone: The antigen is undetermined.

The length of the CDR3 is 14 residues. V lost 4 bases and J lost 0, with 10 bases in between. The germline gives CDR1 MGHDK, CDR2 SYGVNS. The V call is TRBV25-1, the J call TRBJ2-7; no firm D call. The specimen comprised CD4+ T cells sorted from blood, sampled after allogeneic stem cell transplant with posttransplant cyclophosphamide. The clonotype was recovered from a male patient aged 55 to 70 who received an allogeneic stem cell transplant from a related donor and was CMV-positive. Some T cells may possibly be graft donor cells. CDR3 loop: CASSGAPSSYEQYF. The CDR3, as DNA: TGTGCCAGCAGTGGAGCCCCTAGCTCCTACGAGCAGTACTTC.